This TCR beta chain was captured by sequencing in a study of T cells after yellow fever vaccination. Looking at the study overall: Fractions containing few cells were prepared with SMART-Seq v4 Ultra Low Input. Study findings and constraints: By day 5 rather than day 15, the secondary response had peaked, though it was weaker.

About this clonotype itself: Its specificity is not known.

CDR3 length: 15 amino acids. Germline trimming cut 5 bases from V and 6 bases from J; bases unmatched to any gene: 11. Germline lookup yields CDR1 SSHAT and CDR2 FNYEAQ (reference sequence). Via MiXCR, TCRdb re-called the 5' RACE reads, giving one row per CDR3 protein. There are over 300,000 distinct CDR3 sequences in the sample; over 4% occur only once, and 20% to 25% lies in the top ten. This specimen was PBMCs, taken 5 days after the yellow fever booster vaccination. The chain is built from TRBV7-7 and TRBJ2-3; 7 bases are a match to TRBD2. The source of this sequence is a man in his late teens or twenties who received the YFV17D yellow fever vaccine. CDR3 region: CASSDLDGGYDTQYF. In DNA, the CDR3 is TGTGCCAGCAGCGATCTGGACGGGGGGTATGATACGCAGTATTTT.